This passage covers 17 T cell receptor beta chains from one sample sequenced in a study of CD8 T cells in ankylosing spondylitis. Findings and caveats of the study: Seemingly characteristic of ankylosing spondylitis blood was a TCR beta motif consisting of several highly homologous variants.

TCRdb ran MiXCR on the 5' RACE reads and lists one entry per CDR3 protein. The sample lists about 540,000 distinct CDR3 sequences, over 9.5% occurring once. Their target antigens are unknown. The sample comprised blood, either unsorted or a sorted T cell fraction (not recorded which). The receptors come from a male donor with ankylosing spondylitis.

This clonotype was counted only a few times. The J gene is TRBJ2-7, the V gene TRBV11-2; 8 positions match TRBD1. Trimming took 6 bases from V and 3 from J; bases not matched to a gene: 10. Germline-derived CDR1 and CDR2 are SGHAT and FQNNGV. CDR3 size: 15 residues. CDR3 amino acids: CASRTDQGAIYEQYF. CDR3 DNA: TGTGCCAGCAGAACTGATCAGGGGGCAATCTACGAGCAGTACTTC.

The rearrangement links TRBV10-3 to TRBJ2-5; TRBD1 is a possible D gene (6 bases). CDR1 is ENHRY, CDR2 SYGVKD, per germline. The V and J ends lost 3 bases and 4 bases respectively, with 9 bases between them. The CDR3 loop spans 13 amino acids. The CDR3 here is CAISDLQGETQYF. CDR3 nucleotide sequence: TGTGCCATCAGTGATCTACAGGGAGAGACCCAGTACTTC.

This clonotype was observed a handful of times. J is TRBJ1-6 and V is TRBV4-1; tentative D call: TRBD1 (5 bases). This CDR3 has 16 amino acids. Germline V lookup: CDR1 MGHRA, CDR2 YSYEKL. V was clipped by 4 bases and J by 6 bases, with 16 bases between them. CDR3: CASSLIGTLPNSPLHF. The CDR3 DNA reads TGCGCCAGCAGCCTGATCGGGACCCTACCTAATTCACCCCTCCACTTT.

This CDR3 is CSAKDHTLANEQFF. The CDR3 region has the DNA TGCAGTGCCAAGGACCATACGCTGGCCAATGAGCAGTTCTTC. This chain joins TRBV20-1 and TRBJ2-1; D gene unclear. V lost 6 bases and J 6 bases, leaving 18 bases between the germline ends. This CDR3 is built from 14 residues. Germline CDR1 is DFQATT and CDR2 is SNEGSKA (reference sequence).

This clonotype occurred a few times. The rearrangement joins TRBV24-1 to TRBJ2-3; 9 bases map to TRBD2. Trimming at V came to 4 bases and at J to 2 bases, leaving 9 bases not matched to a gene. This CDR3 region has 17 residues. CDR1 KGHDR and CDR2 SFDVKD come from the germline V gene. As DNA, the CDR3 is TGTGCCACCAGTGAATCTAGCGGGACTCTTGTCACAGATACGCAGTATTTT. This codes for CATSESSGTLVTDTQYF.

DNA of the CDR3: TGTGCCAGCAGCGCGGACGTTTTGGAGACCCAGTACTTC. Amino acids: CASSADVLETQYF. This sequence joins TRBV7-8 and TRBJ2-5, with no clear D. V was clipped by 5 bases and J by 5 bases, with 12 bases between them. The CDR3 is made up of 13 amino acids. Per the germline V gene, CDR1 is SGHVS and CDR2 is FQNEAQ.

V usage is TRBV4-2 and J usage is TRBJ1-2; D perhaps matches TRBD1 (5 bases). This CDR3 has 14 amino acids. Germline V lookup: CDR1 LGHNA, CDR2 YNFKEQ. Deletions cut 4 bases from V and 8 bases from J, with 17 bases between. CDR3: CASSLKTEGRGYTF. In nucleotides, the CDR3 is TGTGCCAGCAGCCTTAAAACTGAGGGGAGAGGCTACACCTTC.

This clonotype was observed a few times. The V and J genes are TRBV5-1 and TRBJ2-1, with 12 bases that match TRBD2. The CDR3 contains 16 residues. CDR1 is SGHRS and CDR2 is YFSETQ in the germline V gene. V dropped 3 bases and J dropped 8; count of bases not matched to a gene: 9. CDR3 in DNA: TGCGCCAGCAGCTCCCTAGCGGGAGGGCCTTCAGATGAGCAGTTCTTC. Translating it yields CASSSLAGGPSDEQFF.

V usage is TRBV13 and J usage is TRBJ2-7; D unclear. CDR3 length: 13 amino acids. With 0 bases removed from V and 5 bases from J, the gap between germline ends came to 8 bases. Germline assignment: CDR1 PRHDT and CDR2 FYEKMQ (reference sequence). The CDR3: CASSLGGVDEQYF. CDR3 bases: TGTGCCAGCAGCTTAGGCGGTGTCGACGAGCAGTACTTC.

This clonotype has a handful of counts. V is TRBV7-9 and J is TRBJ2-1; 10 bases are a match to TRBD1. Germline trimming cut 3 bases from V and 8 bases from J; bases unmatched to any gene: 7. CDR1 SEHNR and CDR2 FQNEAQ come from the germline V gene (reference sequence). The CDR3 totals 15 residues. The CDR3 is CASSLLGQGVDEQFF. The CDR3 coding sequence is TGTGCCAGCAGCTTGTTAGGACAGGGGGTTGATGAGCAGTTCTTC.

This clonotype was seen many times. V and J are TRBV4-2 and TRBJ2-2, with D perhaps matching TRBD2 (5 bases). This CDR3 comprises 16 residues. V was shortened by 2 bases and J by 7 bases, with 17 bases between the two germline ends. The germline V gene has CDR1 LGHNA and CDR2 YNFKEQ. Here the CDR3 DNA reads TGTGCCAGCAGCCAACCCCCTAGCCAGGTGGGCGGGGAGCTGTTTTTT. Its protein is CASSQPPSQVGGELFF.

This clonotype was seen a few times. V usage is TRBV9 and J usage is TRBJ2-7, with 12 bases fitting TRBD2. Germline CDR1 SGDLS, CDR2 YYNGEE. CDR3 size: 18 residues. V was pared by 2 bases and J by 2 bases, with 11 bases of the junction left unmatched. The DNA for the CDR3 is TGTGCCAGCAGCGTGGGACTAGCGGGTCCCCTTGGGGCCTACGAGCAGTACTTC. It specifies CASSVGLAGPLGAYEQYF.

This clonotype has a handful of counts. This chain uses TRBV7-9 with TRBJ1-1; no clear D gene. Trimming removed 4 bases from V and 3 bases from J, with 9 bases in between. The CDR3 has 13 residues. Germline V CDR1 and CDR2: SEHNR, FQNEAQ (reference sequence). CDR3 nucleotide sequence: TGTGCCAGCAGCTCGTACCGGGACACTGAAGCTTTCTTT. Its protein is CASSSYRDTEAFF.

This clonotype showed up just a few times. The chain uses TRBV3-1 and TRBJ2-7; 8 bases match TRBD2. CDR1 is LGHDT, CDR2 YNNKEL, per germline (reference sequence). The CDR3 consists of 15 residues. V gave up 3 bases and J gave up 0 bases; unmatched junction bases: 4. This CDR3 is CASSHRTSGSYEQYF. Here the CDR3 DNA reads TGTGCCAGCAGCCATCGAACTAGCGGCTCCTACGAGCAGTACTTC.

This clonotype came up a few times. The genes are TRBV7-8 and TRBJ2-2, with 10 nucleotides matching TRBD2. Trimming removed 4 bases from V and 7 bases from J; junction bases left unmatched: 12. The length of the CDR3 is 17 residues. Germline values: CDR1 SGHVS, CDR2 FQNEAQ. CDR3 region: CASSYPGLASLGGELFF. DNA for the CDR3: TGTGCCAGCAGCTACCCGGGACTAGCGAGCCTCGGCGGGGAGCTGTTTTTT.

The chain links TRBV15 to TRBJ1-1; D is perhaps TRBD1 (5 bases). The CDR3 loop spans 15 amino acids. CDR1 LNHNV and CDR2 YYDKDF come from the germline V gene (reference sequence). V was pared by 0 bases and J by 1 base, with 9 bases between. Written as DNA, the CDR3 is TGTGCCACCAGCAGAGATCTAACAGGGAACACTGAAGCTTTCTTT. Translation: CATSRDLTGNTEAFF.

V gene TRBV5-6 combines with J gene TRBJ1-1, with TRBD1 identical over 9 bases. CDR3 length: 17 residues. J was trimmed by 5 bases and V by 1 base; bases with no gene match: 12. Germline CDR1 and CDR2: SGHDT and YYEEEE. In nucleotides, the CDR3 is TGTGCCAGCAGCTTGAAGGGACAGGGATTTAGGAGGACTGAAGCTTTCTTT. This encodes CASSLKGQGFRRTEAFF.